Given below is one TCR beta chain in context. Its binding antigen is unknown. It has no much larger one-base neighbor in the sample; base qualities were not kept. These data originate in a study of cytomegalovirus exposure and HLA in healthy donors (dated by TCRdb to between 2016 and 2019). About the study as a whole: In an earlier analysis of several hundred of the donors, approximately 260 Gb of sequence data and approximately 100 million unique TCR beta sequences from about 179 million T cells were reported. An early release covering 500 to 750 HLA-typed donors comprised roughly 300 gigabases of sequencing data and 85 million or so unique TCR sequences. The genetic ancestry cluster associated with self-reported Caucasian donors included about 84% of the approximately 430 genotyped donors. The study was designed to test whether signatures of past pathogen exposure could be identified by cataloging public T cell receptors. The T cell repertoires of some 700 subjects were profiled by immunosequencing and related to cytomegalovirus serostatus. A separate validation cohort of 90 to 150 different subjects was used in addition to the 666-subject first cohort. To predict cytomegalovirus infection status, the study combined high-throughput TCR immunosequencing, statistical association of individual TCRs with disease status, and machine learning. To study patterns of TCR occurrence, a later analysis re-analyzed previously published TCR beta repertoires from just over 650 donors and added high-resolution HLA genotyping. The later analysis used no new phenotypic data to find candidate immune exposures, relying instead on TCR beta sequences and their occurrence across donors. To decide whether each TCR beta V gene segment behaved as functional or pseudogenic, an earlier analysis of 587 of the donors relied on high-throughput TCR beta sequencing. Donor age, sex, ethnicity and CMV serostatus were collected together with the repertoire data. A later genetic analysis used genome-wide SNP genotypes for about 60% of the roughly 700 donors, treating that subset as a discovery cohort. All discovery cohort repertoires had been generated using a single sequencing platform. Both class I and class II loci were covered by HLA typing, at four-digit resolution. Typing coverage differed by locus: A, B, C, DRB1 and DQB1 were typed in about 620-640 donors, DQA1 in 500 to 550, DPA1 in 600 to 610, and DPB1 in 450 to 490. Roughly 5 DR-DQ haplotypes were handled as single units for association and clustering because linkage in the cohort was strong. On average, roughly 250,000 unique TCR beta nucleotide sequences were sequenced per donor among about 400 genotyped donors of the cohort, with roughly 19% of those sequences being non-productive.

The cohort comprised 670 or so healthy bone marrow donors. All cohort members were sampled while nominally healthy, although unrecorded immune exposures were likely present. The donor tested CMV seronegative and was one of the 352 seronegative cohort members. Every donor gave a peripheral blood sample, and the peripheral blood mononuclear cells from that sample were used for TCR beta sequencing. Genomic DNA was extracted from the blood cell samples with the Qiagen DNeasy Blood Extraction Kit. Broad study findings and their caveats: Presence/absence analyses assumed roughly uniform sequencing depth across donors, an assumption that may not hold. According to a later analysis, TCR association rates differed among HLA loci, with DRB1 alleles showing the most associated TCRs and HLA-C alleles showing the fewest. Cytomegalovirus status was reported to be diagnosed by the classifier with high specificity and sensitivity in both the original and validation cohorts. Because counts were too low, under 20 rarely observed V segments, including chromosome 9 orphons, were left out of the earlier analysis of roughly 600 of the donors. In this cohort, only TCR beta chains were sequenced, and detectable features were limited by the absence of alpha or paired-chain data. A later genetic analysis associated a missense DCLRE1C variant with V-gene and J-gene trimming of TCR beta chains, and an independent cohort replicated the association. Most TCR sequences were observed very rarely across donors, whereas some public TCRs were present in many individuals. In a later analysis, HLA-associated TCR beta chains were found to be more clonally expanded and to have lower generation probabilities than equally common non-associated chains. Because HLA typing was unavailable for some donors at each locus, only the typed subset was used in association tests. In an earlier analysis of approximately 590 of the donors, most TCR beta V segments were observed in productive rearrangements about 90% or about 30% of the time, broadly matching IMGT annotations. Linkage disequilibrium might explain the correlated functional status among segregating V segments, but an unknown experimental factor could not be excluded. Specific HLA alleles were associated with 18,000 or so TCR beta sequences at a false discovery rate of 0.05 in a later analysis. According to the authors, the approach could potentially be generalized to other disease states and immunological phenotypes. The only immune exposure information available for the cohort was CMV serostatus. The sequencing pipeline was judged likely to have produced a cluster of highly shared sequence variants as a technical artifact. In a later analysis, several top co-occurrence clusters were reported to appear linked to parvovirus B19, influenza, CMV and Epstein-Barr virus. Because the 87-base-pair reads could not distinguish some IMGT-functional V segments, including TRBV6-2 and TRBV6-3, those segments were excluded. In vitro tests confirmed that a few of the cytomegalovirus-associated TCR beta chains recognize cytomegalovirus antigens. According to a later analysis, most CMV-associated TCR beta chains appeared to be HLA-restricted, and the HLA associations seemed to be driven largely by CMV exposure. Strong co-occurrence of HLA alleles, especially DR and DQ, made assigning TCR associations to individual alleles difficult. A total of 150 to 200 TCR beta chains were listed by the study as associated with cytomegalovirus. Compared with the roughly 600-donor mean, donors in an Asian-associated ancestry cluster had fewer N-insertions in productive TCRs, according to a later genetic analysis. A further reported finding was that TCR beta sequences accurately predicted the HLA-A and HLA-B alleles for most subjects in the first cohort.

To prepare the library, the immunoSEQ multiplex PCR assay was applied. The multiplex PCR relied on a mix of 60 forward primers for TCR Vbeta segments and 13 reverse primers for TCR Jbeta segments. A multiplex PCR assay on genomic DNA amplified the CDR3 region of rearranged TCR beta genes. On the Illumina HiSeq System, the amplified TCR beta libraries were sequenced as 87-base-pair reads. The authors' analysis ran thus. A later analysis tallied approximately 87 million unique TCR beta chains across the approximately 670 repertoires, and some 12 million of those chains were shared by two or more donors. To remove PCR and sequencing errors, raw reads were error-corrected and collapsed into unique sequences using a nearest-neighbor algorithm that merged closely related sequences. Alignment of CDR3 sequences to IMGT reference sequences was used to assign V, D and J gene segments. For a sequence to be retained, a match of at least six nucleotides to both a V gene segment and a J gene segment was required. A rearrangement was called productive if the CDR3 had no stop codons and remained in frame with V and J, and every other rearrangement was called non-productive. CDR3 was defined according to IMGT convention as the region running from the second conserved V-encoded cysteine to the conserved J-encoded phenylalanine. The earlier analysis of about 530 of the donors excluded any sequence lacking an unambiguous match to a single V gene segment. In an earlier analysis of almost 600 of the donors, a V segment was called functional when productive rearrangements were above 56.7%, and segregating when the standard deviation between donors exceeded 5%. A statistical classification framework was built to diagnose cytomegalovirus status from the catalog of TCR beta chain sequences. In a later analysis, TCR nucleotide sequences were compared against IMGT/GENE-DB human TR gene sequences so that V and J genes could be assigned. In a later analysis, CDR3 sequences and most-parsimonious VDJ recombination scenarios were assigned using the TCRdist pipeline. In a later analysis, each TCR beta chain was defined by its CDR3 amino acid sequence together with its V-gene family, and reads lacking a unique V-gene family were excluded. As a way to deal with suspected cross-contamination and a sequencing artifact, a later analysis dropped approximately 570 nucleotide sequences that were highly shared and had low generation probability. A later analysis calculated a clonal expansion index for each public chain from normalized within-repertoire ranks of inferred template counts. Generation probabilities in a later analysis came from a VDJ recombination model fitted to out-of-frame rearrangements, and those results were checked against IGoR. In a later analysis, TCR-TCR, TCR-HLA and TCR-CMV co-occurrence was scored with hypergeometric tests, and a repertoire-size bias correction was applied to TCR pairs. In a later analysis, false discovery rates were estimated by permuting HLA or CMV assignments 20 times. In a later analysis, co-occurring TCRs were grouped with DBSCAN, and TCRdist sequence similarity was added when clustering was performed within HLA-allele-positive subsets. Repertoires with fewer than 30,000 or more than 120,000 public chains were left out of co-occurrence clustering, as were about five repertoires with anomalous nucleotide sharing. What TCRdb holds here is the immuneACCESS table cut down to in-frame rearrangements. Part of the clones is not present; checked against another copy, under half of the missing clones reflect an unresolved V gene, and the others are unexplained. V and J calls and clone size are those listed in that table; D and trimming were worked out from the DNA. The sample table contains some 130,000 clones; only one count was recorded for less than 85% of them. The ten largest clonotypes hold 1% of the sample.

As encoded in the germline V gene (reference sequence), CDR1 is LNHDA while CDR2 is SQIVND. After removal of 4 bases from V and 4 bases from J, the junction retains 9 bases not matched to a gene. There are 16 amino acids in the CDR3, from cysteine to phenylalanine inclusive. Only the CDR3 DNA is retained, 48 bases long and in frame from the first base. The sequenced material came from PBMCs. The sequence was collected from a middle-aged man in good health and CMV-seronegative. The chain is encoded by TRBV19 joined to TRBJ1-1; 10 of the junction bases match TRBD1. The CDR3 reads CASSKVTGGAGTEAFF. The nucleotides read TGTGCCAGTAGTAAGGTGACAGGGGGCGCAGGCACTGAAGCTTTCTTT.